This is a list of T cell receptor beta chains from one sample in a study of long-term antiretroviral therapy in people with HIV. Assay: immunoSEQ multiplex PCR; the TCRdb copy retains only in-frame clones and omits some. The sample has roughly 12,000 clones; about 80% are singletons. The sample was unsorted PBMCs, taken 8.2 years after starting antiretroviral therapy. These receptors all come from a man aged 45 to 65 with HIV. CDR3s include the opening cysteine and the closing phenylalanine or tryptophan. D genes are given only for firm matches. Clone size is given for some rows only: seen once, a few or many times, or a class if the clone is expanded.

clone size	V gene	J gene	D gene	CDR3 protein	CDR3 DNA
once	TRBV6-1	TRBJ2-4	NA	CASSELQGVGWAKNIQYF	TGTGCCAGCAGTGAATTACAGGGAGTAGGGTGGGCCAAAAACATTCAGTACTTC
NA	TRBV28	TRBJ1-2	NA	CASSPFGSYGYTF	TGTGCCAGCAGCCCCTTTGGAAGCTATGGCTACACCTTC
NA	TRBV27	TRBJ2-7	NA	CASGFFSDEQYF	TGTGCCAGCGGATTTTTTAGCGACGAGCAGTACTTC
once	TRBV7-6	TRBJ1-2	TRBD1	CASSQSRDRGSNYGYTF	TGTGCCAGCAGCCAGAGCCGAGACAGGGGCTCTAACTATGGCTACACCTTC
NA	TRBV19	TRBJ1-6	NA	CASTTGLYNSPLHF	TGTGCCAGCACTACAGGGCTGTATAATTCACCCCTCCACTTT
few	TRBV7-3	TRBJ2-7	TRBD2	CASSSRLAAYEQYF	TGTGCCAGCAGCTCCCGACTAGCGGCTTACGAGCAGTACTTC
NA	TRBV5-5	TRBJ2-5	NA	CASSLPFMETQYF	TGTGCCAGCAGCCTGCCCTTTATGGAGACCCAGTACTTC
NA	TRBV5-1	TRBJ2-7	NA	CASSPGTSALVEQYF	TGCGCCAGCAGCCCGGGGACCTCCGCTTTGGTCGAGCAGTACTTC
NA	TRBV28	TRBJ1-5	NA	CASIGPYSNQPQHF	TGTGCCAGCATAGGGCCCTATAGCAATCAGCCCCAGCATTTT
once	TRBV29-1	TRBJ1-2	NA	CSVEESRQYGYTF	TGCAGCGTTGAAGAAAGCCGACAGTATGGCTACACCTTC
NA	TRBV2	TRBJ2-3	NA	CASISSFLSVAGQYF	TGTGCCAGCATATCTTCCTTCCTATCCGTTGCGGGGCAGTATTTT
NA	TRBV30	TRBJ2-7	TRBD1	CACDRESREQYF	TGTGCCTGTGACAGGGAGAGTCGCGAGCAGTACTTC
NA	TRBV7-9	TRBJ2-7	NA	CASEGNTYEQYF	TGTGCCAGCGAGGGCAACACCTACGAGCAGTACTTC
few	TRBV11-2	TRBJ2-7	NA	CASSEGQGPYEQYF	TGTGCCAGCAGCGAGGGGCAGGGTCCCTACGAGCAGTACTTC
NA	TRBV18	TRBJ1-2	TRBD1	CASSFRDSYGYTF	TGTGCCAGCTCATTCCGGGACAGCTATGGCTACACCTTC
NA	TRBV13	TRBJ2-5	TRBD2	CASSAQTSAQETQYF	TGTGCCAGCAGCGCCCAGACTAGCGCCCAAGAGACCCAGTACTTC
once	TRBV10-3	TRBJ1-2	NA	CATQGNGGYTF	TGTGCCACACAGGGTAACGGTGGCTACACCTTC
NA	TRBV13	TRBJ2-7	NA	CASSLLGGDEQYF	TGTGCCAGCAGCTTATTGGGCGGAGACGAGCAGTACTTC
NA	TRBV5-6	TRBJ1-1	NA	CASSSTEDSWTEAFF	TGTGCCAGCAGCTCCACAGAGGACAGCTGGACTGAAGCTTTCTTT
once	TRBV7-2	TRBJ1-6	NA	CASGSVIYNSPLHF	TGTGCCAGCGGTTCCGTGATCTATAATTCACCCCTCCACTTT
NA	TRBV4-1	TRBJ1-3	NA	CASSPLGPHETPGNTIYF	TGCGCCAGCAGCCCCTTGGGACCCCACGAGACTCCTGGAAACACCATATATTTT
once	TRBV6-5	TRBJ2-7	NA	CASSLLHIPYEQYF	TGTGCCAGCAGCCTCCTTCATATCCCCTACGAGCAGTACTTC
NA	TRBV5-1	TRBJ1-1	NA	CASSSTGNTEAFF	TGCGCCAGCAGCTCCACAGGGAACACTGAAGCTTTCTTT
NA	TRBV6-5	TRBJ2-1	TRBD1	CASSYSGQGYNEQFF	TGTGCCAGCAGTTACTCGGGACAGGGGTACAATGAGCAGTTCTTC
few	TRBV4-1	TRBJ2-5	TRBD2	CASSQARLAGQETQYF	TGCGCCAGCAGCCAGGCAAGACTAGCGGGGCAAGAGACCCAGTACTTC
NA	TRBV9	TRBJ2-3	NA	CASSVGGVGTDTQYF	TGTGCCAGCAGCGTCGGCGGTGTGGGGACAGATACGCAGTATTTT
NA	TRBV5-6	TRBJ2-2	NA	CASSPPATGELFF	TGTGCCAGCAGCCCGCCCGCCACCGGGGAGCTGTTTTTT
few	TRBV27	TRBJ1-1	NA	CASSLKVWTEAFF	TGTGCCAGCAGTTTAAAGGTGTGGACTGAAGCTTTCTTT
once	TRBV6-5	TRBJ2-7	NA	CASLRGGTQYF	TGTGCCAGCCTACGGGGCGGGACACAGTACTTC
NA	TRBV6-1	TRBJ1-5	NA	CASSVFTDQPQHF	TGTGCCAGCAGTGTTTTCACCGATCAGCCCCAGCATTTT
NA	TRBV5-1	TRBJ1-1	NA	CASSLRGNTEAFF	TGCGCCAGCAGCTTGAGGGGGAACACTGAAGCTTTCTTT
NA	TRBV5-8	TRBJ2-7	TRBD1	CASSLEGTGFYEQYF	TGTGCCAGCAGCTTGGAAGGGACAGGTTTTTACGAGCAGTACTTC
NA	TRBV29-1	TRBJ2-3	TRBD2	CSVERGDWDTDTQYF	TGCAGCGTTGAGCGGGGGGACTGGGACACAGATACGCAGTATTTT
NA	TRBV2	TRBJ2-1	NA	CASSGLGDEQFF	TGTGCCAGCAGTGGCCTAGGGGATGAGCAGTTCTTC
NA	TRBV2	TRBJ1-2	NA	CASTPDGNYGYTF	TGTGCCAGCACCCCAGACGGTAACTATGGCTACACCTTC
NA	TRBV7-2	TRBJ1-4	NA	CASSSGDPREKLFF	TGTGCCAGCAGCTCCGGGGACCCGAGGGAAAAACTGTTTTTT
NA	TRBV7-9	TRBJ2-7	NA	CASSALKGPHYEQYF	TGTGCCAGCAGCGCCTTAAAGGGTCCTCATTACGAGCAGTACTTC
NA	TRBV2	TRBJ2-1	NA	CASSPLDRPSYNEQFF	TGTGCCAGCAGCCCTCTTGACAGGCCGTCCTACAATGAGCAGTTCTTC
NA	TRBV6-1	TRBJ1-1	NA	CASTPGEVTEAFF	TGTGCCAGCACGCCAGGGGAGGTCACTGAAGCTTTCTTT
NA	TRBV30	TRBJ2-5	TRBD2	CAWSGLAGVLWETQYF	TGTGCCTGGAGTGGACTAGCGGGGGTCCTGTGGGAGACCCAGTACTTC
NA	TRBV7-3	TRBJ2-3	TRBD1	CASSLGAGTGYTDTQYF	TGTGCCAGCAGCTTAGGTGCCGGGACAGGATACACAGATACGCAGTATTTT
NA	TRBV19	TRBJ2-1	NA	CASKAVGAGSYNEQFF	TGTGCCAGTAAAGCTGTGGGTGCGGGGTCCTACAATGAGCAGTTCTTC
NA	TRBV27	TRBJ1-1	NA	CAAIGGPGTEAFF	TGTGCCGCAATAGGAGGGCCGGGGACTGAAGCTTTCTTT
NA	TRBV4-1	TRBJ1-1	NA	CASSQDPGRGEAFF	TGCGCCAGCAGCCAAGATCCGGGGAGGGGTGAAGCTTTCTTT
NA	TRBV10-3	TRBJ1-1	NA	CAISFAEGTEAFF	TGTGCCATCAGTTTTGCCGAGGGCACTGAAGCTTTCTTT
NA	TRBV6-1	TRBJ1-5	NA	CASTRNGINQPQHF	TGTGCCAGCACTCGCAACGGGATCAATCAGCCCCAGCATTTT
NA	TRBV15	TRBJ1-2	NA	CATSTDNNYGYTF	TGTGCCACCAGCACGGACAACAACTATGGCTACACCTTC
few	TRBV10-1	TRBJ1-5	NA	CASSREERVNQPQHF	TGCGCCAGCAGTCGGGAGGAACGTGTAAATCAGCCCCAGCATTTT
NA	TRBV4-1	TRBJ1-6	NA	CASTLDKGNSPLHF	TGCGCCAGCACGCTCGACAAGGGAAATTCACCCCTCCACTTT
NA	TRBV10-1	TRBJ1-6	NA	CASSESDKGVLSEGYNSPLHF	TGCGCCAGCAGTGAGTCAGACAAGGGGGTGCTTTCGGAGGGTTATAATTCACCCCTCCACTTT
NA	TRBV6-5	TRBJ2-7	NA	CAILRGPLGDYEQYF	TGTGCCATCCTTCGGGGGCCTCTTGGGGACTACGAGCAGTACTTC
NA	TRBV5-6	TRBJ1-3	NA	CASSLGQGTGNTIYF	TGTGCCAGCAGCTTGGGGCAGGGAACTGGAAACACCATATATTTT
NA	TRBV14	TRBJ2-2	NA	CASSQVGSQYTGELFF	TGTGCCAGCAGCCAAGTAGGTTCCCAGTACACCGGGGAGCTGTTTTTT
NA	TRBV5-6	TRBJ1-4	NA	CASSLGQGKEKLFF	TGTGCCAGCAGCTTGGGGCAGGGGAAGGAAAAACTGTTTTTT
NA	TRBV6-1	TRBJ2-2	TRBD1	CASSEWARGLDTGELFF	TGTGCCAGCAGTGAATGGGCCAGGGGGCTTGACACCGGGGAGCTGTTTTTT